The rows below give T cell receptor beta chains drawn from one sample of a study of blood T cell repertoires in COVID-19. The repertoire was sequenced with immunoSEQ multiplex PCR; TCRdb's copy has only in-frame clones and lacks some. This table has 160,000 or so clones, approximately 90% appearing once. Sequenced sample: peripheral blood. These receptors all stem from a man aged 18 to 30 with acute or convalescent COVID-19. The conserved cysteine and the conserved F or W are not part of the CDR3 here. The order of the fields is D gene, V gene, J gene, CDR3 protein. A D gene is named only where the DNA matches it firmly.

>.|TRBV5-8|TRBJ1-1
ASSLVFRGEAF
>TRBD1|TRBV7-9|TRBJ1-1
ASSSGTGENTEAF
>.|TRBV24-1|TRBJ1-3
ATSETTGNTIY
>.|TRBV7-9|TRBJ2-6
ASSLATGTTFSGANVLT
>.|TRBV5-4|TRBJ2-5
AIESGSRETQY
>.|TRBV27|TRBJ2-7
ASSLQGMSSYEQY
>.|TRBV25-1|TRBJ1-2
ASGEDHHGYT
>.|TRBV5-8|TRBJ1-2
ASSWTRGYT
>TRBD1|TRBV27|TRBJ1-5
ASSHTGEDQPQH
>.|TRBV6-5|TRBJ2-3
ASSYEGVPADTQY
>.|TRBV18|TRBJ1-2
ASSPNGQGENYGYT
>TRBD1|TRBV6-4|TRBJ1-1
ASSRDRGLKAF
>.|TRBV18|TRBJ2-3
ASSAGPDTQY
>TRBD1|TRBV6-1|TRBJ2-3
ASSGSPRDSFTDTQY
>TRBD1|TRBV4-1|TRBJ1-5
ASSPLGTGGRGQPQH
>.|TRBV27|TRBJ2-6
ASRKIGAGANVLT
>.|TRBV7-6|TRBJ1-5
ASSLDAGTDQPQH
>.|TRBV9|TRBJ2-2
ASSLGVGTGELF
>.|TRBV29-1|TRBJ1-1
SVGGVRAGTEAF
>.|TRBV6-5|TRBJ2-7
ASSSGGQLEQY
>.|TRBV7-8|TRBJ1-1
ASSLERGDTEAF
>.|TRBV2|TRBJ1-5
ASSAQAGYSNQPQH
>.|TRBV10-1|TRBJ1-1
ASSEKQDTEAF
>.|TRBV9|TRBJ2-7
ASSVAPSADEQY
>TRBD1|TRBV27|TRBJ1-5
ASSPTIRQGDQPQH
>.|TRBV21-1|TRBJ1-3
ASNLGRNTIY
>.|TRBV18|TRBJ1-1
ASSPSGGEITEAF
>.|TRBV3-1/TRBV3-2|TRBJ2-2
ASSQEKGGLTNTGELF
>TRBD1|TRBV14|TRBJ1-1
ASSQTDRGTEAF
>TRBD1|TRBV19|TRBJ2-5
ASSPRQGVVETQY
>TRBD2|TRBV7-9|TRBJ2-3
AGERAGAADTQY
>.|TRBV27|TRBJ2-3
ASSFFVTDTQY
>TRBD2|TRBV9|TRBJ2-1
ASSRIPRGGASGNEQF
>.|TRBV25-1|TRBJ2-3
ASSEAGIGTDTQY
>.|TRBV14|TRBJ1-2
ASSQSTQSFWGYT
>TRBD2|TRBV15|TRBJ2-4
ATSRSSGGAENIQY
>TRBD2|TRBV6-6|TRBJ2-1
ASSSGLAWNEQF
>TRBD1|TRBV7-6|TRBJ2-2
ASSSLSDRDGGGELF
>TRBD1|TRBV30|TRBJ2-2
AWSNRGRNTGELF
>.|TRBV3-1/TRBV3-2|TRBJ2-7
ASSHESNSYEQY
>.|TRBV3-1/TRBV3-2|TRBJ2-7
ASSQEEPGGQTYEQY
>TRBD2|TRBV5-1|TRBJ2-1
ASSFPSGGTYNEQF
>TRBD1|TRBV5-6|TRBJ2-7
ASSEGQETYEQY
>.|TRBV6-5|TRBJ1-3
ASSLHGDSGNTIY
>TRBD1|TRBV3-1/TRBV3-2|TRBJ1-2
ASSPGGQGLVYGYT
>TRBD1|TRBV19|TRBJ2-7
ASSTLRTGGTYEQY
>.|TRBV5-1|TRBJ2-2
ASSGESTGELF
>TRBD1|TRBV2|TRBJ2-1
ASRGQGDTEQF
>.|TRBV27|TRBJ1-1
ASSFDNSEAF
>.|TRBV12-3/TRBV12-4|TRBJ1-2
ASSLGILNGYT
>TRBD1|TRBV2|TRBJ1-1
ASSGSQGAFTEAF
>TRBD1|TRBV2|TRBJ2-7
ASSEAATGGYNEQY
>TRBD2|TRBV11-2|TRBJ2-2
ASRVRAGDTGELF
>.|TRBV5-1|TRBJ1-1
ASSLMRQANTEAF
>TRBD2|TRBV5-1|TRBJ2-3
ASSGLILSGGGDTQY
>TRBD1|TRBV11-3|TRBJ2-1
ASSSRQTGDNEQF
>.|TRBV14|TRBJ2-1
ASSQSSWSYNEQF